The clone carrying this T cell receptor beta chain was found many times. V shed 4 bases and J 3 bases; nucleotides not matched to a gene: 2. This CDR3 has 13 amino acids. Germline V CDR1 and CDR2: SGHNT, YENEEA. The source of the sample is a study of naive and memory T cell subsets. Cells stained for CD3, CD4, CD8, CD45RA, CD27 and viability were sorted into four CD45RA/CD27 subsets. An equimolar mix of two oligonucleotides served as the beta constant-region primer for TRBC1 and TRBC2. The ligated cDNA underwent four PCR rounds using SP2 and nested alpha and beta constant-region primers. One entry per CDR3 protein, called by TCRdb with MiXCR from the UMI-ligation and nested PCR reads. The table includes under 150,000 distinct CDR3 sequences, approximately 15% detected once.

The specimen sequenced was naive CD4+ T cells from blood. This receptor was taken from a human donor in good health. This sequence joins TRBV11-3 and TRBJ1-1; 7 bases align to TRBD1. The CDR3 nucleotides read TGTGCCAGCAGCTCAGACAGGGACACTGAAGCTTTCTTT. Its protein product is CASSSDRDTEAFF.